What follows describes a single T cell receptor beta chain. Its antigen is unknown. The data were taken from a study of blood T cells in healthy people across ages. Findings and limits, study-wide: Underestimates were what the diversity estimates from one million T cells were considered to be. Fewer expanded clones and more diversity marked long-lived versus aged donors.

Then a second PCR, running roughly 7 to 11 cycles, was carried out with a sample-barcoded 5' primer and a J-beta primer mix. MiXCR, run by TCRdb on the 5' RACE reads, gives a single entry per CDR3 protein. The sample shows about 620,000 distinct CDR3 sequences, 21% of them seen only once. There are 15 residues in the CDR3. Germline values: CDR1 SEHNR, CDR2 FQNEAQ (reference sequence). The V gene end was trimmed by 5 bases and the J gene end by 1 base; junction bases not matched to a gene: 6. Sequenced: blood. The origin of this receptor is a man between 65 and 85 years old in good health. The chain is built from TRBV7-9 and TRBJ2-3; TRBD1 aligns across 7 bases. CDR3 sequence: CASSPTTGGTDTQYF. DNA for the CDR3: TGTGCCAGCAGCCCTACTACAGGGGGCACAGATACGCAGTATTTT.